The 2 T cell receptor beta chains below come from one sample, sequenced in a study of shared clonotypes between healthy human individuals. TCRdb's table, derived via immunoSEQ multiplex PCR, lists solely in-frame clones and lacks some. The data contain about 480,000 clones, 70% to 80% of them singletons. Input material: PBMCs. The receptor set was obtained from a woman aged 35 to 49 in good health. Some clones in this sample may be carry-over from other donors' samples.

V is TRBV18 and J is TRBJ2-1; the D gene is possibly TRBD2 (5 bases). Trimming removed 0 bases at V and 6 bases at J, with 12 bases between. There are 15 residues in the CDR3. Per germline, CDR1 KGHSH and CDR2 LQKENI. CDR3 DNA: TGTGCCAGCTCACCACCCTCCCGGGGTCTCAATGAGCAGTTCTTC. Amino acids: CASSPPSRGLNEQFF. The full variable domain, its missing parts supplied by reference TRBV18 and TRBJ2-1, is NAGVMQNPRHLVRRRGQEARLRCSPMKGHSHVYWYRQLPEEGLKFMVYLQKENIIDESGMPKERFSAEFPKEGPSILRIQQVVRGDSAAYFCASSPPSRGLNEQFFGPGTRLTVL.

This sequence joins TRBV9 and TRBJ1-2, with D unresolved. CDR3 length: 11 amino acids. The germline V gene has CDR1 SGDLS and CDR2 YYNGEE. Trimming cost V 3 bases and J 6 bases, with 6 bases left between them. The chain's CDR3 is CASSDLNGYTF. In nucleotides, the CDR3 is TGTGCCAGCAGCGACCTGAATGGCTACACCTTC.